This T cell receptor beta chain is drawn from a study of cytomegalovirus exposure and HLA in healthy donors (dated 2017 in TCRdb). As for the study more broadly: An earlier analysis of more than 550 of the donors reported 250 to 300 Gb of sequence data and around 120 million unique TCR beta sequences obtained from around 170 million T cells. A separate validation cohort of about 110 different subjects was used in addition to the roughly 700-subject first cohort. To predict cytomegalovirus infection status, the study combined high-throughput TCR immunosequencing, statistical association of individual TCRs with disease status, and machine learning. Among the roughly 400 genotyped donors, around 81% belonged to the genetic ancestry cluster associated with self-reported Caucasian donors. An early release that covered approximately 600 HLA-typed donors contained 300 to 350 gigabases of sequencing data and 65 million to 100 million unique TCR sequences. A later genetic analysis used genome-wide SNP genotypes for 398 of the 666 donors, treating that subset as a discovery cohort. HLA typing included class I and class II loci at four-digit resolution. The later analysis used no new phenotypic data to find candidate immune exposures, relying instead on TCR beta sequences and their occurrence across donors. The study aimed to test whether cataloging public T cell receptors could reveal signatures of past pathogen exposure. In an earlier analysis of roughly 600 of the donors, high-throughput TCR beta sequencing was used to judge whether each TCR beta V gene segment behaved as functional or pseudogenic. Several DR-DQ haplotypes were handled as single units for association and clustering because linkage in the cohort was strong. Donor age, sex, ethnicity and CMV serostatus were collected together with the repertoire data. Across approximately 400 genotyped donors of the cohort, an average of approximately 240,000 unique TCR beta nucleotide sequences per donor were sequenced, and 15% to 20% of those sequences were non-productive. A later analysis re-examined previously published TCR beta repertoires from more than 650 donors and added high-resolution HLA genotyping to investigate patterns of TCR occurrence. The T cell repertoires of 670 or so subjects were profiled by immunosequencing and related to cytomegalovirus serostatus. All discovery cohort repertoires had been generated using a single sequencing platform. The number of typed donors differed by locus: about 620-640 for A, B, C, DRB1 and DQB1; 500 to 550 for DQA1; approximately 600 for DPA1; and some 470 for DPB1. What the study reported, not specific to this receptor: The only immune exposure information available for the cohort was CMV serostatus. According to a later analysis, most CMV-associated TCR beta chains appeared to be HLA-restricted, and the HLA associations seemed to be driven largely by CMV exposure. A later analysis found that HLA-associated TCR beta chains were more clonally expanded and had lower generation probabilities than equally common non-associated chains. A further reported finding was that TCR beta sequences accurately predicted the HLA-A and HLA-B alleles for most subjects in the first cohort. In vitro tests confirmed that a few of the cytomegalovirus-associated TCR beta chains recognize cytomegalovirus antigens. Strong co-occurrence of HLA alleles, especially DR and DQ, made assigning TCR associations to individual alleles difficult. Several of the top co-occurrence clusters appeared to be linked to parvovirus B19, influenza, CMV and Epstein-Barr virus, according to a later analysis. In an earlier analysis of 500 to 650 of the donors, most TCR beta V segments appeared in productive rearrangements about 87% or about 30% of the time, broadly matching IMGT annotations. Specific HLA alleles were associated with roughly 16,000 TCR beta sequences at a false discovery rate of 0.05 in a later analysis. The cohort was sequenced for TCR beta chains only, and without alpha or paired-chain data the features that could be detected were limited. Linkage disequilibrium might explain the correlated functional status among segregating V segments, but an unknown experimental factor could not be ruled out. While some public TCRs were present in many individuals, most TCR sequences turned up only very rarely across donors. The study listed 150 to 200 TCR beta chains as associated with cytomegalovirus. Cytomegalovirus status was reported to be diagnosed by the classifier with high specificity and sensitivity in both the original and validation cohorts. In a later analysis, TCR association rates were found to vary across HLA loci, with the most associated TCRs seen for DRB1 alleles and the fewest for HLA-C alleles. Approximately 16 rarely observed V segments, including chromosome 9 orphons, were excluded from the earlier analysis of some 590 of the donors because counts were too low. Because some donors lacked HLA typing at each locus, the association tests relied only on the typed subset. Presence/absence analyses assumed roughly uniform sequencing depth across donors, an assumption that may not hold. A later genetic analysis reported fewer N-insertions in productive TCRs among donors in an Asian-associated ancestry cluster than the roughly 640-donor mean. An association between a missense DCLRE1C variant and V-gene and J-gene trimming of TCR beta chains was found in a later genetic analysis and replicated in an independent cohort. The sequencing pipeline was judged likely to have produced a cluster of highly shared sequence variants as a technical artifact. According to the authors, the approach could potentially be generalized to other disease states and immunological phenotypes.

This clone was counted a single time. The specificity of this receptor is unknown. No base quality information exists; no much larger clone differs at one position. The library came from the immunoSEQ multiplex PCR assay. The multiplex PCR relied on a mix of 60 forward primers for TCR Vbeta segments and 13 reverse primers for TCR Jbeta segments. The CDR3 region of rearranged TCR beta genes was amplified from genomic DNA with a multiplex PCR assay. The amplified TCR beta libraries were sequenced on the Illumina HiSeq System as 87-base-pair reads. On the study's bioinformatics: A later analysis tallied 70 million to 100 million unique TCR beta chains across the 666 repertoires, and about 12 million of those chains were shared by two or more donors. Raw reads were error-corrected and collapsed into unique sequences with a nearest-neighbor algorithm that merged closely related sequences to remove PCR and sequencing errors. Alignment of CDR3 sequences to IMGT reference sequences was used to assign V, D and J gene segments. For a sequence to be retained, at least a six-nucleotide match to both a V gene segment and a J gene segment was required. Rearrangements were classified as productive when the CDR3 lacked stop codons and remained in frame with V and J, and all other rearrangements were classified as non-productive. Following IMGT convention, CDR3 was defined as the stretch from the second conserved V-encoded cysteine up to the conserved J-encoded phenylalanine. In an earlier analysis of more than 550 of the donors, sequences lacking an unambiguous match to a single V gene segment were excluded. In an earlier analysis of 587 of the donors, V segments were called functional above 56.7% productive rearrangements and were called segregating when the between-donor standard deviation exceeded 5%. To diagnose cytomegalovirus status from the catalog of TCR beta chain sequences, a statistical classification framework was built. In a later analysis, V and J genes were assigned by comparing TCR nucleotide sequences against IMGT/GENE-DB human TR gene sequences. In a later analysis, CDR3 sequences and most-parsimonious VDJ recombination scenarios were assigned using the TCRdist pipeline. In a later analysis, each TCR beta chain was defined by its CDR3 amino acid sequence together with its V-gene family, and reads without a unique V-gene family were excluded. As a way to deal with suspected cross-contamination and a sequencing artifact, a later analysis dropped roughly 600 nucleotide sequences that were highly shared and had low generation probability. A later analysis calculated a clonal expansion index for each public chain from normalized within-repertoire ranks of inferred template counts. In a later analysis, generation probabilities were computed using a VDJ recombination model fitted to out-of-frame rearrangements, and the results were checked against IGoR. In a later analysis, TCR-TCR, TCR-HLA and TCR-CMV co-occurrence was scored with hypergeometric tests, and a repertoire-size bias correction was applied to TCR pairs. To estimate false discovery rates, a later analysis permuted the HLA or CMV assignments 20 times. A later analysis grouped co-occurring TCRs with DBSCAN, adding TCRdist sequence similarity when clustering within HLA-allele-positive subsets. Co-occurrence clustering excluded repertoires with fewer than 30,000 or more than 120,000 public chains, plus five with anomalous nucleotide sharing. TCRdb took over this immuneACCESS table, retaining in-frame rearrangements with V and J assigned. Such tables are incomplete; in checked studies, under half of the missing clones stem from an unresolved V gene, and the remainder is unexplained. V and J calls and clone size follow that table, whereas D and trimming were derived from the DNA. Within this sample are more than 100,000 clones, with around 80% of them counted one time only. The ten largest clones represent approximately 10% of the sample.

In total, 500 to 700 healthy bone marrow donors made up the cohort. Cohort members were all nominally healthy when sampled, although unrecorded immune exposures were likely present. The donor was CMV seropositive and was included in the group of approximately 300 seropositive cohort members. A peripheral blood sample was collected from each donor, and TCR beta sequencing was performed on peripheral blood mononuclear cells. The Qiagen DNeasy Blood Extraction Kit was used to extract genomic DNA from the blood cell samples. The receptor was derived from a woman under 30 in good health and CMV-seropositive. The sequencing input was PBMCs.

The nucleotides read TGTGCTTTCGGGGATCGGGGTAGAGGGGATACGCAGTATTTT. Translated, this gives CAFGDRGRGDTQYF. This receptor chain uses TRBV30 and TRBJ2-3; the D gene is possibly TRBD2, with 5 bases matching. Reading the germline V gene (reference sequence) gives CDR1 GTSNPN and CDR2 SVGIG. Reading from cysteine to phenylalanine, the CDR3 counts 14 amino acids. The read is trimmed to its CDR3 DNA, 42 bases read in frame from base 1.